Listed below are T cell receptor beta chains from one sample, sequenced in a study of STAT5B mutations in CD4+ large granular lymphocyte leukemia. Produced via immunoSEQ multiplex PCR; TCRdb's table is partial and in-frame only. The sample has more than 30,000 clones, 85% to 90% seen once. Input material: CD4+ T cells from blood buffy coats. The receptors derive from a human donor in good health. CDR3s include the opening cysteine and the closing phenylalanine or tryptophan. D genes are given only for firm matches. Clone size is not always given. Where it is, it says once, few, many or a class for expanded clones.

>TRBV18|TRBD1|TRBJ2-2|once
TGTGCCAGCTCCCCCCCAGGGGGCCCCGGGGAGCTGTTTTTT
CASSPPGGPGELFF
>TRBV28|.|TRBJ2-4|.
TGTGCCAGCAGATTCCGGGGGCTAGTAGGTGGGTTAGCCAAAAACATTCAGTACTTC
CASRFRGLVGGLAKNIQYF
>TRBV19|.|TRBJ2-7|.
TGTGCCAGTAGTGGAGCTCCAACATCCTACGATCAGTACTTC
CASSGAPTSYDQYF
>TRBV6-1|TRBD1|TRBJ2-2|.
TGTGCCAGCAGTGGTAGGACAGGTTCGAACACCGGGGAGCTGTTTTTT
CASSGRTGSNTGELFF
>TRBV7-9|.|TRBJ2-7|.
TGTGCCAGCAGCTTATATTTCTACGAGCAGTACTTC
CASSLYFYEQYF
>TRBV6-6|TRBD1|TRBJ1-1|.
TGTGCCAGCAGGCCGACAGGGCTGAACACTGAAGCTTTCTTT
CASRPTGLNTEAFF
>TRBV10-3|.|TRBJ2-3|.
TGTGCCATCAGTGGTGGCGCGTGGGTCGATACGCAGTATTTT
CAISGGAWVDTQYF
>TRBV11-2|.|TRBJ2-7|.
TGTGCCAGCAGCTCAGGCGGGACGCAGTACTTC
CASSSGGTQYF
>TRBV19|.|TRBJ1-5|few
TGTGCCAGCCGGCCCTCAGGTCAGCCCCAGCATTTT
CASRPSGQPQHF
>TRBV5-4|.|TRBJ2-2|.
TGTGCCAGCAGTCCGACGGCCGTCCCCGGGGAGCTGTTTTTT
CASSPTAVPGELFF
>TRBV6-6|.|TRBJ1-1|few
TGTGCCAGCAGTTATCGACAGCTGAACACTGAAGCTTTCTTT
CASSYRQLNTEAFF
>TRBV6-1|.|TRBJ2-2|.
TGTGCCAGCAGTCCCATCGCCACCGGGGAGCTGTTTTTT
CASSPIATGELFF
>TRBV27|TRBD1|TRBJ1-1|.
TGTGCCAGCAGTTTAGGACAGGGGATTAACACTGAAGCTTTCTTT
CASSLGQGINTEAFF
>TRBV14|.|TRBJ2-7|.
TGTGCCAGCAGCCAAGATTGGCAAGGAGAGCAGTACTTC
CASSQDWQGEQYF
>TRBV6-5|.|TRBJ1-1|.
TGTGCCAGCAGTAGGACAGCGAACACTGAAGCTTTCTTT
CASSRTANTEAFF
>TRBV5-1|.|TRBJ2-5|.
TGCGCCAGCAGCTTGGGGGGCTCTGAGACCCAGTACTTC
CASSLGGSETQYF
>TRBV28|.|TRBJ1-3|.
TGCCCGTCCCACTGGGGGGCTGGTGGAAACACCATATATTTT
CPSHWGAGGNTIYF
>TRBV7-9|TRBD2|TRBJ2-3|.
TGTGCCAGCAGCTTATGGGGACTAGCGGGCACAGATACGCAGTATTTT
CASSLWGLAGTDTQYF
>TRBV7-2|.|TRBJ2-3|.
TGTGCCAGCAGCTTATCCTGGGTATCGGGAGCGACAGATACGCAGTATTTT
CASSLSWVSGATDTQYF
>TRBV27|TRBD2|TRBJ2-1|.
TGTGCCAGCAGTCAACTGCCGGGACTAGTGGATTACAATGAGCAGTTCTTC
CASSQLPGLVDYNEQFF
>TRBV19|TRBD1|TRBJ1-4|once
TGTGCCAGTTCGGGACAGGGCTGGGAAAAACTGTTTTTT
CASSGQGWEKLFF
>TRBV2|.|TRBJ2-2|.
TGTGCCAGCAAGGGGATAGGGAACACCGGGGAGCTGTTTTTT
CASKGIGNTGELFF
>TRBV5-1|TRBD1|TRBJ1-4|.
TGCGCCAGCAGAGGCGTTACCAACAGGGGGCAGGGTGAAAAACTGTTTTTT
CASRGVTNRGQGEKLFF
>TRBV6-6|.|TRBJ1-1|.
TGTGCCAGCAAGACTTTACAGGGTCGCACTGAAGCTTTCTTT
CASKTLQGRTEAFF
>TRBV9|TRBD2|TRBJ2-3|.
TGTGCCAGCAGCGTAGCCGGGACTAGCGGAAGCACAGATACGCAGTATTTT
CASSVAGTSGSTDTQYF
>TRBV2|TRBD1|TRBJ2-7|.
TGTGCCAGGGGACAGGGCGACGAGCAGTACTTC
CARGQGDEQYF
>TRBV5-4|.|TRBJ2-2|.
TGTGCCAGCAGCTTGCCCAGGGGGGTGAACACCGGGGAGCTGTTTTTT
CASSLPRGVNTGELFF
>TRBV6-5|TRBD1|TRBJ2-3|.
TGTGCCAGCACCCTGACAGGGGGCACAGATACGCAGTATTTT
CASTLTGGTDTQYF
>TRBV19|TRBD1|TRBJ1-1|.
TGTGCCAGTACCCGACAGGGAGTGAGCACTGAAGCTTTCTTT
CASTRQGVSTEAFF
>TRBV5-1|.|TRBJ1-1|.
TGCGCCAGCAGCTTGGCCGCTGCCAGGACTCTAAGGGTTTCGAACACTGAAGCTTTCTTT
CASSLAAARTLRVSNTEAFF
>TRBV6-1|.|TRBJ2-1|.
TGTGCCAGCAGTGCGGCTAGCATTTACAATGAGCAGTTCTTC
CASSAASIYNEQFF
>TRBV4-2|TRBD2|TRBJ2-1|.
TGTGCCAGCAGCCAAGAACTAGCGCCCTACAATGAGCAGTTCTTC
CASSQELAPYNEQFF
>TRBV7-3|TRBD1|TRBJ1-1|.
TGTGCCAGCAGCTTAGACAGGGGAAGAGCTTTCTTT
CASSLDRGRAFF
>TRBV28|TRBD2|TRBJ2-3|few
TGTGCCCTCTCTCCGGGGGGAGATACGCAGTATTTT
CALSPGGDTQYF
>TRBV18|.|TRBJ2-1|.
TGTGCCAGCTCACCCGGCCCCTACAATGAGCAGTTCTTC
CASSPGPYNEQFF
>TRBV19|TRBD2|TRBJ2-5|.
TGTGCCAGTAGTTTTACTAGCGGGAGAGAGACCCAGTACTTC
CASSFTSGRETQYF
>TRBV28|.|TRBJ1-3|.
TGTGCCAGCAGTTTATGGTCGGCGGGCTCTGGAAACACCATATATTTT
CASSLWSAGSGNTIYF
>TRBV11-3|.|TRBJ2-1|.
TGTGCCAGCAGCTCACTAGGGGGGGGCTACAATGAGCAGTTCTTC
CASSSLGGGYNEQFF
>TRBV29-1|.|TRBJ1-3|.
TGCAGCGTTGAAACAGGCGCAACCTCTGGAAACACCATATATTTT
CSVETGATSGNTIYF
>TRBV28|TRBD1|TRBJ2-7|few
TGTGCCAGCACCGGGACAGGGGGTCCCTACGAGCAGTACTTC
CASTGTGGPYEQYF
>TRBV6-1|.|TRBJ1-2|.
TGTGCCAGCAGTGAACTGGGAGTCTATGGCTACACCTTC
CASSELGVYGYTF
>TRBV10-3|TRBD2|TRBJ2-1|.
TGTGCCATCAGGGAGCGGGAGGGGCGGAATGAGCAGTTCTTC
CAIREREGRNEQFF
>TRBV28|TRBD1|TRBJ1-2|.
TGTGCCAGTGGGACAGGGGGAAACTATGGCTACACCTTC
CASGTGGNYGYTF
>TRBV29-1|.|TRBJ2-2|.
TGCAGCGTTGAATTAGGGGCAAGAAACACCGGGGAGCTGTTTTTT
CSVELGARNTGELFF
>TRBV6-1|TRBD1|TRBJ2-2|.
TGTGCCAGCAGTGAAGTCGGGCAGGGGGCATCAAACACCGGGGAGCTGTTTTTT
CASSEVGQGASNTGELFF
>TRBV11-2|TRBD2|TRBJ2-3|.
TGTGCCAGCAGCTTCTTGGGACTAGCGGGGAGGGCAGATACGCAGTATTTT
CASSFLGLAGRADTQYF
>TRBV28|TRBD1|TRBJ1-1|.
TGTGCCAGCAGTCCGGGACAGGGAGTCACTGAAGCTTTCTTT
CASSPGQGVTEAFF
>TRBV7-9|.|TRBJ2-7|few
TGTGCCAGCAGCTTCAGCTCCTACGAGCAGTACTTC
CASSFSSYEQYF
>TRBV5-1|TRBD2|TRBJ2-2|.
TGCGCCAGCAGCTCCCGACTAGCGGGAGGCTCCCCCGGGGAGCTGTTTTTT
CASSSRLAGGSPGELFF
>TRBV11-3|TRBD1|TRBJ2-5|.
TGTGCCAGCAGCTTAGTAATGGGACAGCCGCAAGAGACCCAGTACTTC
CASSLVMGQPQETQYF
>TRBV5-1|TRBD2|TRBJ2-1|.
TGCGCCAGCAGCTTGGGTGGGACTAGCGACAATGAGCAGTTCTTC
CASSLGGTSDNEQFF
>TRBV6-7|.|TRBJ2-1|.
TGTGCCAGCAGTTCGCTAGGAGGGTCTGAGCAGTTCTTC
CASSSLGGSEQFF
>TRBV5-4|.|TRBJ2-2|.
TGTGCCAGCAGCTTGACCGGGGGGGAGCTGTTTTTT
CASSLTGGELFF
>TRBV19|.|TRBJ1-5|.
TGTGCCAGTTCGGCGGGGGCCTCTAATCAGCCCCAGCATTTT
CASSAGASNQPQHF
>TRBV9|.|TRBJ2-3|.
TGTGCCAGCAGTGAGGGGTCCCTCACAGATACGCAGTATTTT
CASSEGSLTDTQYF
>TRBV7-9|TRBD1|TRBJ1-4|.
TGTGCCAGCACCATGGGACAGGGGGACGAAAAACTGTTTTTT
CASTMGQGDEKLFF
>TRBV11-3|TRBD1|TRBJ1-6|once
TGTGCCAGCAGCTTAACAACAGGGGGCTCACCCCTCCACTTT
CASSLTTGGSPLHF
>TRBV28|.|TRBJ1-2|.
TGTGCCAGCAGTCCCTTTACAGGGCTCGGATATGGCTACACCTTC
CASSPFTGLGYGYTF
>TRBV11-3|TRBD1|TRBJ1-1|.
TGTGCCAGCAGCTTCGGGACAGGGGGCTCTGAAGCTTTCTTT
CASSFGTGGSEAFF
>TRBV19|TRBD1|TRBJ1-2|.
TGTGCCAGTAGTACCGGGGACCGGGACAGGAGAGTCTATGGCTACACCTTC
CASSTGDRDRRVYGYTF